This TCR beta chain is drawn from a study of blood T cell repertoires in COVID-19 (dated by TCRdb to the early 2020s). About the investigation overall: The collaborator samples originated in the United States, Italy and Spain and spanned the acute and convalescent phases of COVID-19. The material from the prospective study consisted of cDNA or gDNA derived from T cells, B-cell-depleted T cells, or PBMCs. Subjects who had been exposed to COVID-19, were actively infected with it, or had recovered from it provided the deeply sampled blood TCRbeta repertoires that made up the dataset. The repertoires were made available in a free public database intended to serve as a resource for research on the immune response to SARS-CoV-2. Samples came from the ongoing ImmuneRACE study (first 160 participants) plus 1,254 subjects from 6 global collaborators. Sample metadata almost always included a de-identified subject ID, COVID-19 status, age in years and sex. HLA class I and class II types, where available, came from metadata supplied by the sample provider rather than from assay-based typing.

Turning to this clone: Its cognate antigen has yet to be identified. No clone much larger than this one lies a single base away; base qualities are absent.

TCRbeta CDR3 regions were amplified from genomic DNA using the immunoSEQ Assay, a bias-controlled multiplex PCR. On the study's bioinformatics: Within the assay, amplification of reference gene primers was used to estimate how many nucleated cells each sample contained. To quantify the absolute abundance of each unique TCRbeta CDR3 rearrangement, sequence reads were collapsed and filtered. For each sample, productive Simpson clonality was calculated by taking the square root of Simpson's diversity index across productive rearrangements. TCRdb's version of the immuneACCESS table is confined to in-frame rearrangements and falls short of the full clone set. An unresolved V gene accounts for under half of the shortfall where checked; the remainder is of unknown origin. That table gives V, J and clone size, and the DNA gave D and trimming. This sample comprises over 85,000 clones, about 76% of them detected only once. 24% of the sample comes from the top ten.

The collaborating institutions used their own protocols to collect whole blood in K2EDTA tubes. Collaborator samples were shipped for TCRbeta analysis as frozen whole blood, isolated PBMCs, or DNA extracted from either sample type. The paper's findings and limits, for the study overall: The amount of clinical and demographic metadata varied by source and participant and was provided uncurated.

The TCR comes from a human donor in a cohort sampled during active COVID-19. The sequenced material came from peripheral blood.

The CDR3 is CASSQARGNTIYF. The DNA is TGTGCCAGCAGCCAAGCCAGGGGCAACACCATATATTTT. The V gene is TRBV3-1 (or the pseudogene TRBV3-2) and the J gene is TRBJ1-3; the best D guess is TRBD1, with 6 bases matching. The trim is 1 base for V and 7 bases for J, with a gap of 8 bases between the germline ends. From the cysteine up to the phenylalanine, the CDR3 has a length of 13 residues. Only the CDR3 portion is preserved as DNA: 39 bases, with reading frame beginning at the first base. CDR1 and CDR2, per the germline V gene (reference sequence), are LGHDT and YNNKEL.